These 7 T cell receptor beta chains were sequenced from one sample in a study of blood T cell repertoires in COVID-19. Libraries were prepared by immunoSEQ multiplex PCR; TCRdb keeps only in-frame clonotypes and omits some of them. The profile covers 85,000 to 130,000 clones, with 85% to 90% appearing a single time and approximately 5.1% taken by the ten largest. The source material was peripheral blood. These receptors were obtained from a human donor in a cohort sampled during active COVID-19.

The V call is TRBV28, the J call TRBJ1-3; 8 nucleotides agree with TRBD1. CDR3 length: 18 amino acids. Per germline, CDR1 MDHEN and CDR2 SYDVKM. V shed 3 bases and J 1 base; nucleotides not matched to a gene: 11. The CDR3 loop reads CASSLGGTGGGSGNTIYF. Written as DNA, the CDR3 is TGTGCCAGCAGTTTGGGGGGCACAGGGGGGGGTTCTGGAAACACCATATATTTT.

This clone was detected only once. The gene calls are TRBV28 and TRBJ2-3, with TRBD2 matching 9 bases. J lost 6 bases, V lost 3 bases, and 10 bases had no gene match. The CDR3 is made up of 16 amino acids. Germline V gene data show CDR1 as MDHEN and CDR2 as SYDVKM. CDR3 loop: CASSFTGLAIADTQYF. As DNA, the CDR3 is TGTGCCAGCAGTTTTACGGGACTAGCAATTGCGGATACGCAGTATTTT.

The CDR3 here is CSVGGGTGAREQYF. CDR3 DNA sequence: TGCAGCGTTGGCGGCGGGACCGGGGCTCGAGAGCAGTACTTC. The gene calls are TRBV29-1 and TRBJ2-7, with D perhaps matching TRBD2 (6 bases). The germline V gene encodes CDR1 SQVTM and CDR2 ANQGSEA. This CDR3 is 14 amino acids long. V lost 4 bases and J lost 7, with 20 bases in between.

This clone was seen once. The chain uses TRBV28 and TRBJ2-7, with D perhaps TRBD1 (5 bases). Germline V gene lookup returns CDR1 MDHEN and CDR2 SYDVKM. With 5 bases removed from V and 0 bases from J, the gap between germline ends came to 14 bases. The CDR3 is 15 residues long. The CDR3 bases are TGTGCCAGCAGTCGACAGCGCAAAAGCTCCTACGAGCAGTACTTC. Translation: CASSRQRKSSYEQYF.

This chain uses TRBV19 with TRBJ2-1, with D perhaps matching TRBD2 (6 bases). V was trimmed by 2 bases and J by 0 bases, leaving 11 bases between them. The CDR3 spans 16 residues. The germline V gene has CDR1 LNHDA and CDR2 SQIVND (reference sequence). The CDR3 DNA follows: TGTGCCAGTAGTATAATGGGGGGAAGCTCCTACAATGAGCAGTTCTTC. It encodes CASSIMGGSSYNEQFF.

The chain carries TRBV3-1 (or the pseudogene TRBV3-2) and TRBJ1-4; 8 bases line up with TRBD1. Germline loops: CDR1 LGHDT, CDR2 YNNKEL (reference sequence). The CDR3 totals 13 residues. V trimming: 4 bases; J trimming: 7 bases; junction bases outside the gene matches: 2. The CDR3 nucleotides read TGTGCCAGCAGCCTTGGACAGGGTGAAAAACTGTTTTTT. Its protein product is CASSLGQGEKLFF.

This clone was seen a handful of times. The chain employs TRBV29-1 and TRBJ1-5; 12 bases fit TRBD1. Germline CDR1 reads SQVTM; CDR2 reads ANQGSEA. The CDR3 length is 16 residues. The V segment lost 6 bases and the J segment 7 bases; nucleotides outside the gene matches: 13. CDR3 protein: CSVASGTGGSGQPQHF. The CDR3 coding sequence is TGCAGCGTCGCCTCCGGGACAGGGGGCTCGGGGCAGCCCCAGCATTTT.